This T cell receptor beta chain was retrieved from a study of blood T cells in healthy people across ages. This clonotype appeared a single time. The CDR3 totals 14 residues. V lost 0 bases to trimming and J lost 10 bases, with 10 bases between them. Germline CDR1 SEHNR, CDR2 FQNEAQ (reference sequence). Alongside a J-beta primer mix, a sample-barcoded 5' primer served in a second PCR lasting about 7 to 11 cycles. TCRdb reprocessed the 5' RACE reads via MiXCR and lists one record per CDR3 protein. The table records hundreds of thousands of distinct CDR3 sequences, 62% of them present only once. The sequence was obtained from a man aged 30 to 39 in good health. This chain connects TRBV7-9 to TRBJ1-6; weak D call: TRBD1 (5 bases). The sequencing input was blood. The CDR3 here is CASSLAGVGSPLHF. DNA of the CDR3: TGTGCCAGCAGCTTAGCAGGGGTTGGGTCACCCCTCCACTTT.